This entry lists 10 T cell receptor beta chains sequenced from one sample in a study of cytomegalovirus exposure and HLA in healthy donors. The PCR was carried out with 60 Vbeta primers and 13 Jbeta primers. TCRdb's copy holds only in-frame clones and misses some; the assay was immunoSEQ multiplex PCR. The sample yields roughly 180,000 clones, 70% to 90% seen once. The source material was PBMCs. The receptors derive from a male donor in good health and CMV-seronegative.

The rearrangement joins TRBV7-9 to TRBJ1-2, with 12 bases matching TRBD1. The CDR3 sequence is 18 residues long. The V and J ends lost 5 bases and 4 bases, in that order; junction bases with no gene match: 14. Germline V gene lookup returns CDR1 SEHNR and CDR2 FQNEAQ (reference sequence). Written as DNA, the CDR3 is TGTGCCAGCAGCCCGGTTACCGGGACAGGGGGCCGGGGCTATGGCTACACCTTC. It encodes CASSPVTGTGGRGYGYTF.

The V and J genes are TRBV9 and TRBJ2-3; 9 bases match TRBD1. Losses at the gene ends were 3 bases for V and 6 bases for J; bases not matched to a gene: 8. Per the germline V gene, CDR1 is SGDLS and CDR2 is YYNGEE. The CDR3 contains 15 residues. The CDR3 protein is CASSAGQGMVDTQYF. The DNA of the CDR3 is TGTGCCAGCAGCGCCGGACAGGGGATGGTTGATACGCAGTATTTT.

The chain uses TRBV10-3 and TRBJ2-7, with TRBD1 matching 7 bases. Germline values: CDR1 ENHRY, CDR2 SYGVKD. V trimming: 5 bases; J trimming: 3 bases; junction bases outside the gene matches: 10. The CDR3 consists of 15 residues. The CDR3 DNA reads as TGTGCCATCAGTCAACAGGGGTATTCGGGCTACGAGCAGTACTTC. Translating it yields CAISQQGYSGYEQYF.

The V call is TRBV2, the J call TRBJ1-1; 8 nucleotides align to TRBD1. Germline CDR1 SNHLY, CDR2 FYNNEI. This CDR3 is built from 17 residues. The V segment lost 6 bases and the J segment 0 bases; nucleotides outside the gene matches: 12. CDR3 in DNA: TGTGCCAGCAGAGATACAGGGGGGTTGGGCATGAACACTGAAGCTTTCTTT. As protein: CASRDTGGLGMNTEAFF.

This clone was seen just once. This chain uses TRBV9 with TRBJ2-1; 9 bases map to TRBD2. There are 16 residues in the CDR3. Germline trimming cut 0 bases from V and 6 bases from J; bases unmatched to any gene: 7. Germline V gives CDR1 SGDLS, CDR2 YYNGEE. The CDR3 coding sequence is TGTGCCAGCAGCGTAGGGGGCGGGGGGGCGGTCAATGAGCAGTTCTTC. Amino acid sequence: CASSVGGGGAVNEQFF.

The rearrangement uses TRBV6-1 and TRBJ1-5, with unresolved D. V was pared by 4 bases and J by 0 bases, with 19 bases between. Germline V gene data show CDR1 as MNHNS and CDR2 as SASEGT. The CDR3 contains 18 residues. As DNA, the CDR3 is TGTGCCAGCAGTGTTGACCGGGATAGCGTTTATAGCAATCAGCCCCAGCATTTT. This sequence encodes CASSVDRDSVYSNQPQHF.

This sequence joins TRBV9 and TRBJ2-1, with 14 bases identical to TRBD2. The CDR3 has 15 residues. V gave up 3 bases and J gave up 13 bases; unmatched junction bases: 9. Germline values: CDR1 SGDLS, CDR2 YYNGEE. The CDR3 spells CASSAGLAGGLAQFF. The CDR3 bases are TGTGCCAGCAGCGCAGGACTAGCGGGGGGTCTGGCTCAGTTCTTC.

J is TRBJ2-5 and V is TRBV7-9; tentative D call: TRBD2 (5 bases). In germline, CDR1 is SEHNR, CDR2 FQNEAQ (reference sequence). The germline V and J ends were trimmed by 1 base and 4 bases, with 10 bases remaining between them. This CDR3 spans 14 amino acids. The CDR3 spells CASSLGAGGETQYF. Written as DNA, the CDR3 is TGTGCCAGCAGCTTAGGCGCGGGTGGAGAGACCCAGTACTTC.

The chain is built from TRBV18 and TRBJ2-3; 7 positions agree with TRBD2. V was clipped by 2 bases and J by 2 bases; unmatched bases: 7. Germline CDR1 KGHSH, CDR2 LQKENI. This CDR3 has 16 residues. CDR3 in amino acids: CASSPGASGHTDTQYF. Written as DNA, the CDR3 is TGTGCCAGCTCACCAGGGGCTAGCGGTCACACAGATACGCAGTATTTT.

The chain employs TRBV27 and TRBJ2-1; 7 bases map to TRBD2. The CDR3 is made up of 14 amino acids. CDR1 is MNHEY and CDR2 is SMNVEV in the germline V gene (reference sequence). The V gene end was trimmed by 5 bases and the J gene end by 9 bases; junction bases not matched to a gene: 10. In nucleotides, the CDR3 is TGTGCCAGCAGTCACCGGAAGAGCGGGGTTGAGCAGTTCTTC. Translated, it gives CASSHRKSGVEQFF.